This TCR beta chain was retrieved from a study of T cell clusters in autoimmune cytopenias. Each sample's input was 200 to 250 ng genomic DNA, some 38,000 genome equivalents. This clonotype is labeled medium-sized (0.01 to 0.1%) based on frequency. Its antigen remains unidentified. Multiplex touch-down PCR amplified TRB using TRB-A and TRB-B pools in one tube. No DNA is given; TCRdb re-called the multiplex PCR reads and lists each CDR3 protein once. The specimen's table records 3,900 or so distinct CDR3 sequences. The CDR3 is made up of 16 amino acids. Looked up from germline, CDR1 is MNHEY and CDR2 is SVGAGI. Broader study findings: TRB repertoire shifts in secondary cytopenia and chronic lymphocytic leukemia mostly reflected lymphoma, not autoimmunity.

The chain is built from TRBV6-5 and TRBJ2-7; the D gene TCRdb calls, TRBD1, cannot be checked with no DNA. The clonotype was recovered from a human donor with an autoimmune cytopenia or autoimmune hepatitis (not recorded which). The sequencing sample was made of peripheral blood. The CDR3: CASSRRTPGPFYEQYF.